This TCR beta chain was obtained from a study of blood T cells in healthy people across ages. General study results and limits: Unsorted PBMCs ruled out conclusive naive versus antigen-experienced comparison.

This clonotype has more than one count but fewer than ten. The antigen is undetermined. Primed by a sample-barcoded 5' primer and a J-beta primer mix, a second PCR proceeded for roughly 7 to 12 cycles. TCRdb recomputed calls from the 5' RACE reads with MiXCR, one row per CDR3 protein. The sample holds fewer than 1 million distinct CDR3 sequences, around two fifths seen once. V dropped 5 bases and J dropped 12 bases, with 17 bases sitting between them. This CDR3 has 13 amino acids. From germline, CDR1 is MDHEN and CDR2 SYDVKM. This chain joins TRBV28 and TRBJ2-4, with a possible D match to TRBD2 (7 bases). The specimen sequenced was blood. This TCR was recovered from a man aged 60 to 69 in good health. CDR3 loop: CASSPLGGRNQYF. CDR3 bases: TGTGCCAGCAGTCCACTCGGGGGGCGTAATCAGTACTTC.